This TCR beta chain came from a study of T cells in Graves' hyperthyroidism and ophthalmopathy. This clonotype was counted many times. The target antigen is unknown. V shed 2 bases and J shed 3 bases, with 3 bases lying between them. The CDR3 is made up of 12 amino acids. Germline V gives CDR1 KGHSH, CDR2 LQKENI. Whole-study results and caveats: A model using 13 V-J features told ophthalmopathy apart from stable hyperthyroidism.

Exclusion criteria comprised uncontrolled infection, other autoimmune disease, pregnancy or lactation. Progressors' blood was drawn at hyperthyroidism diagnosis, before ophthalmopathy symptoms. Using RNA transcripts as the source, TCR beta CDR3 regions were amplified. The primer set for the first-round RT-PCR of the TCR CDR3 was HTBI. TCRdb analysed the multiplex PCR reads with MiXCR anew, one entry per CDR3 protein. The top ten clones hold 7.8% of a sample with under 300,000 distinct CDR3 sequences, 13% of them seen once. The gene calls are TRBV18 and TRBJ2-3; D unresolved. Sequencing was performed on blood. This clonotype was sampled from a woman in her twenties or thirties with Graves' hyperthyroidism that later progressed to Graves' ophthalmopathy. CDR3 coding DNA: TGTGCCAGCTCACCAACAACAGATACGCAGTATTTT. Protein sequence: CASSPTTDTQYF.